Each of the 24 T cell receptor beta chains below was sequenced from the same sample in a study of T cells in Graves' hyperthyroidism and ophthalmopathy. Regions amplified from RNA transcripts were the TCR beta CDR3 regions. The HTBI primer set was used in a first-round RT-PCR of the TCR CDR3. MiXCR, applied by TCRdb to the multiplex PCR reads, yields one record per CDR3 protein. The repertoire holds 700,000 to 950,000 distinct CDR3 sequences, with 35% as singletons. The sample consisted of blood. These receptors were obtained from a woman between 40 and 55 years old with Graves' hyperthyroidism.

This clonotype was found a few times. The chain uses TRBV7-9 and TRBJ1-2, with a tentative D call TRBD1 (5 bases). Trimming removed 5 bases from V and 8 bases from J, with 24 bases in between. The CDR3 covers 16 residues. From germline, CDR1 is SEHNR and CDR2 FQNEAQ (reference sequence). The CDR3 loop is CASSQGAAGWFGGYTF. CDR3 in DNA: TGTGCCAGCAGCCAAGGCGCGGCAGGGTGGTTCGGCGGCTACACCTTC.

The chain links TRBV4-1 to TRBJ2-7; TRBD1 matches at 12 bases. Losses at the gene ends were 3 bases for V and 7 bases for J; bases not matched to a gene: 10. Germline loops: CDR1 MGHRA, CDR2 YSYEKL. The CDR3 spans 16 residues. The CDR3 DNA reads TGCGCCAGCAGCCAGAACCCGGGACAGGGGGCGGTTGAGCAGTACTTC. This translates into CASSQNPGQGAVEQYF.

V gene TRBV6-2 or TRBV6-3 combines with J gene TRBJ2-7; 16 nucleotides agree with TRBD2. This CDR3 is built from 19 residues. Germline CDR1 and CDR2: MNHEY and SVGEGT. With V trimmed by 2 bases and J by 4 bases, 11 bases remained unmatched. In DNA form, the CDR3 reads TGTGCCAGCAGTTACCCGAGCCCAGGGACTAGCGGGAGGGTTTACGAGCAGTACTTC. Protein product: CASSYPSPGTSGRVYEQYF.

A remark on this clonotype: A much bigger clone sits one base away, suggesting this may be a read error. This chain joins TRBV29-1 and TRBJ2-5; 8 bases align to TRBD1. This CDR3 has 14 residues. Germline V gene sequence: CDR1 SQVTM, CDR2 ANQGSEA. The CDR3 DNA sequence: TGCAGCGTTGAAAGGACAGGGAAGGAAGAGACCCAGTGCTTC. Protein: CSVERTGKEETQCF.

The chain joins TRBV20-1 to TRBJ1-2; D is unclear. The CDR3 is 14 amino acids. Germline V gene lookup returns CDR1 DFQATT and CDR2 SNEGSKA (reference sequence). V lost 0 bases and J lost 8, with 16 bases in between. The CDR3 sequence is CSARDTVQKGGYTF. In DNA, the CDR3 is TGCAGTGCTAGAGACACGGTGCAAAAGGGCGGCTACACCTTC.

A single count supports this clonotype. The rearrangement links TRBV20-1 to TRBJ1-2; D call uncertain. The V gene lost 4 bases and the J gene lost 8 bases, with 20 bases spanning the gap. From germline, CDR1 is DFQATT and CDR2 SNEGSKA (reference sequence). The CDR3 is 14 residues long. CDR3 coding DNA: TGCAGTGCTATGGAAATTCGGGCCCAGGACGGCTACACCTTC. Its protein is CSAMEIRAQDGYTF.

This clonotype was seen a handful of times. DNA for the CDR3: TGTGCCAGCAGCCAAGATTCGGGATGGAACACTGAAGCTTTCTTT. Its protein is CASSQDSGWNTEAFF. The V gene is TRBV5-5, the J gene TRBJ1-1; D gene ambiguous. Trimming pared 4 bases from V and 1 base from J, leaving 14 bases between. The CDR3 runs to 15 residues. Germline V gene sequence: CDR1 SGHKS, CDR2 YYEKEE (reference sequence).

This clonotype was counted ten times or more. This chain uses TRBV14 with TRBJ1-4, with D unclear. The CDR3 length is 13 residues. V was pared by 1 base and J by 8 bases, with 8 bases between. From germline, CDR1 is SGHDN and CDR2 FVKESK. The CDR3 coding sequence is TGTGCCAGCAGCCAAGTAGTCGGGGAAAAACTGTTTTTT. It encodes CASSQVVGEKLFF.

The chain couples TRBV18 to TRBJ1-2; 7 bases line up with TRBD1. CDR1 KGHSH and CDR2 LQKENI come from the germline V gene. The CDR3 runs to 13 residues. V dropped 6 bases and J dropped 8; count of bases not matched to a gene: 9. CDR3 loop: CASSLRGESGYTF. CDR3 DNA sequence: TGTGCCAGCTCCCTCAGGGGGGAGAGCGGCTACACCTTC.

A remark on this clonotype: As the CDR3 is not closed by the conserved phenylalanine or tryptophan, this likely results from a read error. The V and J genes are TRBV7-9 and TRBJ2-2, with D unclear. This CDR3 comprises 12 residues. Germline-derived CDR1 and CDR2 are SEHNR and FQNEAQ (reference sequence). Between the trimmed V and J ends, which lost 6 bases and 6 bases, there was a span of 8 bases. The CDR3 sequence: CASSLAAGELFS. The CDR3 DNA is TGTGCCAGCAGTTTGGCGGCCGGGGAGCTGTTTTCT.

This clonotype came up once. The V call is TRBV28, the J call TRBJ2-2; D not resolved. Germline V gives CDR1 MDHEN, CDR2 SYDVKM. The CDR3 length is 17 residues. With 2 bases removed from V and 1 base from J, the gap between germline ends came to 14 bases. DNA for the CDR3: TGTGCCAGCAGTTTAATTGTTGGGCGCGAGAACACCGGGGAGCTGTTTTTT. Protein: CASSLIVGRENTGELFF.

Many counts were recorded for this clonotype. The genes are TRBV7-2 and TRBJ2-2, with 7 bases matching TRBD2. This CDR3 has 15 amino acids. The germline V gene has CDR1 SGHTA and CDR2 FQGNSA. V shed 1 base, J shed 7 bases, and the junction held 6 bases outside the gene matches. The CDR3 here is CASSLVVGDYGELFF. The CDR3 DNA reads TGTGCCAGCAGCTTAGTAGTTGGGGACTACGGGGAGCTGTTTTTT.

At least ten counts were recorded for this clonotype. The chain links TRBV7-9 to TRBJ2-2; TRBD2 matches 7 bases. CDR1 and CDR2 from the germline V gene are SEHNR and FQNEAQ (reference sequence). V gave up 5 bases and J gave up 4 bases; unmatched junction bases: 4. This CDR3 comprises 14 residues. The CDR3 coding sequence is TGTGCCAGCAGCGAGGGAGGGGCCACCGGGGAGCTGTTTTTT. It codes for CASSEGGATGELFF.

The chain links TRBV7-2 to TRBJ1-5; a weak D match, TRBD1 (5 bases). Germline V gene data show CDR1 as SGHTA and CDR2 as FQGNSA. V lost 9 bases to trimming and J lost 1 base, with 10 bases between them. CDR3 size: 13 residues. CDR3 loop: CARTGESNQPQHF. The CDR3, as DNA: TGTGCCAGGACGGGGGAAAGCAATCAGCCCCAGCATTTT.

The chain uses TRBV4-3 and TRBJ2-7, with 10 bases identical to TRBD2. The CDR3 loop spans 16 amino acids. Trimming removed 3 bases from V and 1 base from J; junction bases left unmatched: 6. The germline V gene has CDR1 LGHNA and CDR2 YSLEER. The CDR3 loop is CASSHIGLADSYEQYF. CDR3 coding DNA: TGCGCCAGCAGCCATATAGGACTAGCGGATTCCTACGAGCAGTACTTC.

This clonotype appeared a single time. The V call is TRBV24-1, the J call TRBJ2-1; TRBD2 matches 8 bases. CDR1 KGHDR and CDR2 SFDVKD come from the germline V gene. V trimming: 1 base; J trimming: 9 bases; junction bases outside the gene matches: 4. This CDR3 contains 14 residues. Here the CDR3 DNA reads TGTGCCACCAGTGATTTCGGGACTAGTGGTGAGCAGTTCTTC. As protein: CATSDFGTSGEQFF.

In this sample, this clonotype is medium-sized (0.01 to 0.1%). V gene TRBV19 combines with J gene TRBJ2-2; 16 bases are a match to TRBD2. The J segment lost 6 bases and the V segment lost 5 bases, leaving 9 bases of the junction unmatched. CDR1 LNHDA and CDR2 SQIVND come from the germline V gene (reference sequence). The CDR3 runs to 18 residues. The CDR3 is CASSPGLAGGRLSGELFF. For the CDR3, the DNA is TGTGCCAGTAGTCCGGGACTAGCGGGGGGGCGGCTCTCCGGGGAGCTGTTTTTT. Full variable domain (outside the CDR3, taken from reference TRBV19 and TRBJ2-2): DGGITQSPKYLFRKEGQNVTLSCEQNLNHDAMYWYRQDPGQGLRLIYYSQIVNDFQKGDIAEGYSVSREKKESFPLTVTSAQKNPTAFYLCASSPGLAGGRLSGELFFGEGSRLTVL.

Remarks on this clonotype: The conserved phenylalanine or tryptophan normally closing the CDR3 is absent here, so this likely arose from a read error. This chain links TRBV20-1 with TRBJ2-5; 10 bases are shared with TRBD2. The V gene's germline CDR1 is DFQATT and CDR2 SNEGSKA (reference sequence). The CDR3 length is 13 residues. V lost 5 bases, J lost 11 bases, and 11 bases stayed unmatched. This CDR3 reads CSAGPAGGQEQYS. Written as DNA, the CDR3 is TGCAGTGCTGGGCCAGCGGGGGGGCAAGAGCAGTACTCC.

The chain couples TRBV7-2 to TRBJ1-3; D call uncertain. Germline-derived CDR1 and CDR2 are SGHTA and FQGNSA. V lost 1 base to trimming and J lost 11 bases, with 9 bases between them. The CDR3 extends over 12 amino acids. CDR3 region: CASSLEAGPIYF. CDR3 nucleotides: TGTGCCAGCAGCTTAGAGGCGGGCCCCATATATTTT. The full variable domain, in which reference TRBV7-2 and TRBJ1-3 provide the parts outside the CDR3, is GAGVSQSPSNKVTEKGKDVELRCDPISGHTALYWYRQSLGQGLEFLIYFQGNSAPDKSGLPSDRFSAERTGGSVSTLTIQRTQQEDSAVYLCASSLEAGPIYFGEGSWLTVV.

This CDR3 is CSVAAVGTGRYEQYF. The DNA for the CDR3 is TGCAGCGTTGCGGCTGTAGGGACAGGGAGGTACGAGCAGTACTTC. The rearrangement joins TRBV29-1 to TRBJ2-7, with 9 nucleotides matching TRBD1. CDR3 size: 15 residues. Trimming cost V 4 bases and J 4 bases; bases outside gene matches: 11. CDR1 SQVTM and CDR2 ANQGSEA come from the germline V gene.

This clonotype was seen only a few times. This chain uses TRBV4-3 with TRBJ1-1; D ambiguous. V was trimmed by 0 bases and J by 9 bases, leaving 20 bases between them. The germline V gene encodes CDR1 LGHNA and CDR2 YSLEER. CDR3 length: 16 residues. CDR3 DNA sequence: TGCGCCAGCAGCCAAGATATGCAGCGGTCGATGAGAAAAGCTTTCTTT. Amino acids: CASSQDMQRSMRKAFF.

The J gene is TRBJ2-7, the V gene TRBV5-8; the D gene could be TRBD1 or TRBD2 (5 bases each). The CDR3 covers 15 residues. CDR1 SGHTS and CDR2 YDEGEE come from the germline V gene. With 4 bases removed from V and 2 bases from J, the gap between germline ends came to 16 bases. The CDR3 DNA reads TGTGCCAGCAGCCCCGAGATCTGGGGGACCTACGAGCAGTACTTC. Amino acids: CASSPEIWGTYEQYF.

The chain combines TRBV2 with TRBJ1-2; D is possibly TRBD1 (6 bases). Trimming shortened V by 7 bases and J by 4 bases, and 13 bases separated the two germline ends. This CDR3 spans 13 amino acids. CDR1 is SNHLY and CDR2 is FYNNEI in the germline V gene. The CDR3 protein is CASKGTSSYGYTF. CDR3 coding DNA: TGTGCCAGCAAGGGGACATCTAGCTATGGCTACACCTTC.

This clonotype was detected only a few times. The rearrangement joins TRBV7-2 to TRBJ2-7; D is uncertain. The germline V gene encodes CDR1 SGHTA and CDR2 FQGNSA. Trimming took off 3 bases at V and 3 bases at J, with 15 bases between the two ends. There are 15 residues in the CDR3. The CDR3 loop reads CASSFLGLTVYEQYF. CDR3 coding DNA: TGTGCCAGCAGCTTCCTTGGGCTCACGGTCTACGAGCAGTACTTC.